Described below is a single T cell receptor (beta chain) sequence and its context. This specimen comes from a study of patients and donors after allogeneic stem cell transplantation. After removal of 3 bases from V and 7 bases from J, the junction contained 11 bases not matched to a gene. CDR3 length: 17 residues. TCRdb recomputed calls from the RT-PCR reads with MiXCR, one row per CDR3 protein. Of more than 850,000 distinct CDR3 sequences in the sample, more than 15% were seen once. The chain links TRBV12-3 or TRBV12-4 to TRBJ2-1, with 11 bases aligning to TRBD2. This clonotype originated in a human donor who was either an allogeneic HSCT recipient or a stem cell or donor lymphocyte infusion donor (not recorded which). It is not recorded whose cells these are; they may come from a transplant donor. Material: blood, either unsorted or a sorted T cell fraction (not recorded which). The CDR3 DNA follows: TGTGCCAGCAGTTTTTCCCTAGCGGGAGGCCTGAGGAATGAGCAGTTCTTC. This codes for CASSFSLAGGLRNEQFF.